One and the same sample provided the 30 T cell receptor beta chains below, sequenced in a study of T cells in Graves' hyperthyroidism and ophthalmopathy. Amplified TCR beta CDR3 regions derived from RNA transcripts. HTBI primers were employed in a first-round RT-PCR of the TCR CDR3. TCRdb re-called the multiplex PCR reads through MiXCR, storing one row per CDR3 protein. The sample has hundreds of thousands of distinct CDR3 sequences, about 45% seen once. Sequencing was carried out using peripheral blood or thyroid tissue (not recorded which). Receptors originate from an adult man with Graves' disease, either hyperthyroidism or ophthalmopathy (not recorded which).

CDR3 in amino acids: CSLEGSPYEQYF. CDR3 in DNA: TGCAGCTTGGAAGGCAGTCCCTACGAGCAGTACTTC. The J gene is TRBJ2-7, the V gene TRBV29-1; no reliable D call. The CDR3 sequence is 12 residues long. Trimming cost V 8 bases and J 2 bases, with 13 bases left between them. Per germline, CDR1 SQVTM and CDR2 ANQGSEA.

V gene TRBV6-5 combines with J gene TRBJ1-1; 7 nucleotides line up with TRBD1. The CDR3 contains 12 residues. Germline-derived CDR1 and CDR2 are MNHEY and SVGAGI. V shed 8 bases, J shed 5 bases, and the junction held 5 bases outside the gene matches. CDR3 region: CASHRGVTEAFF. As DNA, the CDR3 is TGTGCCAGCCACAGGGGAGTGACTGAAGCTTTCTTT.

This clonotype was observed a handful of times. This sequence joins TRBV11-2 and TRBJ1-6; D uncertain. Germline V gene sequence: CDR1 SGHAT, CDR2 FQNNGV. Trimming shortened V by 3 bases and J by 6 bases, and 15 bases separated the two germline ends. This CDR3 comprises 16 residues. The CDR3 sequence: CASSLGPPGVNSPLHF. In nucleotides, the CDR3 is TGTGCCAGCAGCTTGGGTCCCCCGGGAGTTAATTCACCCCTCCACTTT.

This chain uses TRBV29-1 with TRBJ2-6; the D is unclear. CDR1 and CDR2 (germline): SQVTM, ANQGSEA. This CDR3 region has 17 residues. The ends were cut back, 0 bases at V and 2 bases at J, with 14 bases in the middle. The CDR3 sequence: CSVEDRQMNTGANVLTF. The CDR3 DNA reads as TGCAGCGTTGAAGATAGGCAGATGAACACTGGGGCCAACGTCCTGACTTTC.

This clonotype came up a few times. The chain is built from TRBV12-3 or TRBV12-4 and TRBJ1-4; D gene unclear. V was cut by 6 bases and J by 8 bases, with 16 bases left in between. The CDR3 totals 14 residues. The CDR3 coding sequence is TGTGCCAGCAGCCCCGACGGGGAGTCGGAAAAACTGTTTTTT. This sequence encodes CASSPDGESEKLFF.

This clonotype was detected ten times or more. J is TRBJ1-2 and V is TRBV6-1; D may be TRBD1 (6 bases). Looked up from germline, CDR1 is MNHNS and CDR2 is SASEGT. Trimming removed 4 bases at V and 7 bases at J, with 16 bases between. The CDR3 consists of 14 residues. In DNA, the CDR3 is TGTGCCAGCAGTGCTAGTGGGGGCACGGGTGGCTACACCTTC. This translates into CASSASGGTGGYTF.

The table lists this clonotype with a few counts. The V and J genes are TRBV12-3 or TRBV12-4 and TRBJ1-5; tentative D call: TRBD1 (5 bases). The CDR3 runs 16 residues. V was trimmed by 0 bases and J by 4 bases, leaving 13 bases between them. The CDR3: CASSLAGSGPNQPQHF. CDR3 in DNA: TGTGCCAGCAGTTTAGCGGGCTCGGGACCGAATCAGCCCCAGCATTTT.

CDR3 coding DNA: TGTGCCAGCAGCTTAGGGAGTTGGAATTCACCCCTCCACTTT. This encodes CASSLGSWNSPLHF. The chain combines TRBV7-2 with TRBJ1-6; D call uncertain. This CDR3 spans 14 amino acids. The germline CDR1 and CDR2 sequences are SGHTA and FQGNSA. The V and J ends lost 1 base and 7 bases respectively, with 8 bases between them.

This clonotype occurred many times. The chain links TRBV7-2 to TRBJ1-1; D is possibly TRBD1 (5 bases). Trimming left V 1 base short and J 5 bases short, with 11 bases between. The CDR3 has 14 residues. Germline CDR1 SGHTA, CDR2 FQGNSA. This chain's CDR3 is CASSLGLGGTEAFF. DNA of the CDR3: TGTGCCAGCAGCTTAGGCTTGGGGGGGACTGAAGCTTTCTTT.

A word on this clonotype: The CDR3 does not end in the conserved phenylalanine or tryptophan, so this is likely a read error. The DNA is omitted, as the CDR3 cannot be located on it reliably, and the CDR3 follows TCRdb's listing. The chain employs TRBV2 and TRBJ2-7; the DNA was not used to check the table's D call, TRBD1. Looked up from germline, CDR1 is SNHLY and CDR2 is FYNNEI. The CDR3 is 8 residues long, counting both termini. CDR3 sequence: CATRLTEQ.

Only one count was recorded for this clonotype. The chain carries TRBV7-9 and TRBJ1-5, with 9 nucleotides matching TRBD1. Trimming took 5 bases from V and 6 from J; bases not matched to a gene: 14. From germline, CDR1 is SEHNR and CDR2 FQNEAQ (reference sequence). The CDR3 runs to 17 residues. Written as DNA, the CDR3 is TGTGCCAGCAGCCCGATAGGAACAGGGGGCGTTTTTCAGCCCCAGCATTTT. Translated, it gives CASSPIGTGGVFQPQHF.

This clonotype was detected ten times or more. The rearrangement joins TRBV10-3 to TRBJ1-4; D uncertain. Trimming took 3 bases from V and 5 from J, leaving 10 bases between them. This CDR3 comprises 14 residues. The germline V gene has CDR1 ENHRY and CDR2 SYGVKD. CDR3 nucleotides: TGTGCCATCAGTGACGGGCGGCGGAATGAAAAACTGTTTTTT. This codes for CAISDGRRNEKLFF.

This clonotype was recorded many times. This chain links TRBV12-3 or TRBV12-4 with TRBJ1-1; 7 nucleotides line up with TRBD1. The length of the CDR3 is 13 residues. Germline trimming cut 5 bases from V and 4 bases from J; bases unmatched to any gene: 4. In DNA form, the CDR3 reads TGTGCCAGCAGTCTAGGGACAGCCACTGAAGCTTTCTTT. Amino acids: CASSLGTATEAFF.

This clonotype was recorded at least ten times. The chain employs TRBV7-9 and TRBJ1-4; possibly TRBD1 for D (6 bases). The CDR3 is made up of 13 amino acids. Germline-derived CDR1 and CDR2 are SEHNR and FQNEAQ (reference sequence). Trimming stripped 6 bases from V and 6 bases from J, with 11 bases between. The CDR3 DNA reads as TGTGCCAGCAGTTCCCCAGGGGATGAAAAACTGTTTTTT. This gives the protein CASSSPGDEKLFF.

This clonotype was counted many times. This chain uses TRBV7-8 with TRBJ1-6; D gene unclear. This CDR3 has 15 residues. V was pared by 1 base and J by 9 bases, with 13 bases between. Germline lookup yields CDR1 SGHVS and CDR2 FQNEAQ. CDR3 loop: CASSLEGSLSSPLHF. CDR3 sequence (DNA): TGTGCCAGCAGCTTAGAGGGATCGCTTTCTTCACCCCTCCACTTT.

This rearrangement joins TRBV2 to TRBJ1-3, with unresolved D. CDR1 SNHLY and CDR2 FYNNEI come from the germline V gene. Between the trimmed V and J ends, which lost 3 bases and 8 bases, there was a span of 8 bases. This CDR3 spans 12 amino acids. Here the CDR3 DNA reads TGTGCCAGCAGTGAGGAGAGGGACACCATATATTTT. Translated: CASSEERDTIYF.

The chain is built from TRBV19 and TRBJ2-7, with D possibly being TRBD1 (6 bases). Germline V gene lookup returns CDR1 LNHDA and CDR2 SQIVND (reference sequence). The CDR3 extends over 13 amino acids. The V end was cut by 6 bases, the J end by 6 bases, with 15 bases between. In DNA, the CDR3 is TGTGCCAGTAGCCGGGGCAGGGGAAGCGAGCAGTACTTC. Its translation is CASSRGRGSEQYF.

Concerning this clonotype: A much bigger clone sits one base away, suggesting this may be a read error. The V call is TRBV7-4, the J call TRBJ2-7, with TRBD1 matching over 11 bases. Germline V gene sequence: CDR1 SGHVT, CDR2 SQSDAQ. This CDR3 is 14 amino acids long. CDR3 DNA: TGTGCCAGCAGCCCACGGACAGGGGGCTACGAGCAGTGCTTC. This encodes CASSPRTGGYEQCF.

The V gene is TRBV28, the J gene TRBJ1-5; D ambiguous. Deletions cut 1 base from V and 5 bases from J, with 9 bases between. The CDR3 has 14 amino acids. The germline CDR1 and CDR2 sequences are MDHEN and SYDVKM. CDR3 DNA sequence: TGTGCCAGCAGTTTATCCAGGCGGTATCAGCCCCAGCATTTT. This gives the protein CASSLSRRYQPQHF.

The count of this clonotype is one. The chain uses TRBV7-9 and TRBJ2-7; possible D gene TRBD1, 6 bases. CDR3 size: 12 residues. The germline CDR1 and CDR2 sequences are SEHNR and FQNEAQ (reference sequence). V lost 6 bases and J 3 bases, leaving 9 bases between the germline ends. CDR3 in amino acids: CASRPGVYEQYF. The CDR3 region has the DNA TGTGCCAGCAGGCCAGGGGTCTACGAGCAGTACTTC.

This clonotype appeared a few times. This chain joins TRBV10-3 and TRBJ2-7, with D uncertain. The germline V gene has CDR1 ENHRY and CDR2 SYGVKD. Trimming took off 3 bases at V and 0 bases at J, with 6 bases between the two ends. The CDR3 length is 13 residues. In DNA, the CDR3 is TGTGCCATCAGTGACAGAAACTCCTACGAGCAGTACTTC. It encodes CAISDRNSYEQYF.

This clonotype occurred many times. This chain connects TRBV20-1 to TRBJ1-6; 8 bases are shared with TRBD1. The trim removed 6 bases at V and 10 bases at J, leaving 8 bases unmatched. This CDR3 is 13 amino acids long. Germline V lookup: CDR1 DFQATT, CDR2 SNEGSKA (reference sequence). The DNA for the CDR3 is TGCAGTGCAATCGGACAGGGAGACTCACCCCTCCACTTT. Amino acid sequence: CSAIGQGDSPLHF.

This clonotype was recorded a few times. The rearrangement joins TRBV2 to TRBJ1-2, with D possibly TRBD1 on 6 matching bases. Deletions cut 5 bases from V and 4 bases from J, with 14 bases between. Looked up from germline, CDR1 is SNHLY and CDR2 is FYNNEI. This CDR3 contains 14 residues. The CDR3 region is CASSFFGQPYGYTF. CDR3 in DNA: TGTGCCAGCAGTTTTTTCGGACAGCCCTATGGCTACACCTTC.

This chain connects TRBV12-3 or TRBV12-4 to TRBJ1-1, with 7 bases aligning to TRBD1. J was trimmed by 10 bases and V by 5 bases; bases with no gene match: 10. The CDR3 has 13 residues. The DNA for the CDR3 is TGTGCCAGCAGTCTCCGACAGGGATCGGCAGCTTTCTTT. Translated, it gives CASSLRQGSAAFF.

This clonotype was observed many times. The chain has TRBV7-9 and TRBJ1-2; TRBD1 matches at 7 bases. From germline, CDR1 is SEHNR and CDR2 FQNEAQ (reference sequence). Losses at the gene ends were 5 bases for V and 0 bases for J; bases not matched to a gene: 6. CDR3 length: 15 residues. CDR3 in DNA: TGTGCCAGCAGCCCCCGGACAGGTTCTAACTATGGCTACACCTTC. Translating gives CASSPRTGSNYGYTF.

The chain has TRBV24-1 and TRBJ1-5, with a possible D match to TRBD1 (5 bases). The CDR3 is made up of 15 amino acids. V was cut by 11 bases and J by 3 bases, with 19 bases left in between. Germline values: CDR1 KGHDR, CDR2 SFDVKD. CDR3 residues: CASSPPGGINQPQHF. The DNA for the CDR3 is TGTGCCAGCTCACCACCGGGGGGAATCAATCAGCCCCAGCATTTT.

This clonotype was counted between two and nine times. The chain carries TRBV29-1 and TRBJ2-3, with 8 bases identical to TRBD2. The CDR3 runs 11 residues. CDR1 is SQVTM, CDR2 ANQGSEA, per germline. V was clipped by 4 bases and J by 11 bases; unmatched bases: 5. The CDR3 DNA reads as TGCAGCGTTGTTTTGAGCGGGGGGCAGTATTTT. Protein: CSVVLSGGQYF.

V is TRBV25-1 and J is TRBJ1-1; D might be TRBD1 (6 bases). Per germline, CDR1 MGHDK and CDR2 SYGVNS. The CDR3 sequence is 15 residues long. Trimming left V 2 bases short and J 6 bases short, with 16 bases between. The CDR3 spells CASSEGQSLGSEAFF. CDR3 bases: TGTGCCAGCAGTGAAGGACAGAGCTTAGGTTCTGAAGCTTTCTTT.

This clonotype showed up many times. V and J are TRBV10-3 and TRBJ2-7; weak D call: TRBD2 (5 bases). Germline lookup yields CDR1 ENHRY and CDR2 SYGVKD. The CDR3 is made up of 14 amino acids. Trimming shortened V by 0 bases and J by 1 base, and 7 bases separated the two germline ends. CDR3 in DNA: TGTGCCATCAGTGAGTCCCGGGATTCCTACGAGCAGTACTTC. Translating it yields CAISESRDSYEQYF.

This clonotype was observed once. The chain carries TRBV20-1 and TRBJ2-7; TRBD2 agrees at 11 bases. The CDR3 spans 16 residues. The germline CDR1 and CDR2 sequences are DFQATT and SNEGSKA (reference sequence). Losses at the gene ends were 5 bases for V and 6 bases for J; bases not matched to a gene: 15. The CDR3 here is CSAPSGTSGAQAEQYF. CDR3 bases: TGCAGTGCTCCTTCCGGGACTAGCGGAGCCCAAGCCGAGCAGTACTTC.